The T cell receptor (beta chain) under discussion was sequenced for a study of shared clonotypes between healthy human individuals. Study-wide findings and caveats: Naive subsets typically showed greater estimated richness than memory subsets.

A note on this clone: Its antigen is as yet unknown.

CD45RO-negative cells were positively selected for CCR7, leaving out terminally differentiated effector memory CD45RA+ cells. All the donors were Caucasian adults who lived in Nashville, Tennessee. Germline CDR1 is ENHRY and CDR2 is SYGVKD. The length of the CDR3 is 14 residues. Trimming pared 3 bases from V and 2 bases from J, leaving 11 bases between. Generated by immunoSEQ multiplex PCR, the TCRdb table keeps only in-frame clones and is missing some. Here the sample spans about 580,000 clones, 95% to 98% being singletons. The sample was naive CD8+ T cells sorted from blood. This clonotype originated in a man aged 25-45 years in good health. The J gene is TRBJ2-7, the V gene TRBV10-3; D gene uncertain. The CDR3 region is CAISDATITYEQYF. CDR3 sequence (DNA): TGTGCCATCAGTGATGCGACCATCACCTACGAGCAGTACTTC.